This is a list of T cell receptor beta chains from one sample in a study of T cell responses to AZD1222 COVID-19 vaccine. Sequenced by immunoSEQ multiplex PCR; TCRdb stores in-frame clones only, minus some. The data show 100,000 to 150,000 clones, around 90% seen once. This specimen was peripheral blood, taken on day 0 of AZD1222 vaccination. These receptors came from an adult in good health. The CDR3 runs from the conserved cysteine through the conserved F or W. The D gene is left open where the match is weak. Rows give clone size only sometimes, using once, few, many, or a class for an expanded clone.

length	V	D	J	size	DNA	CDR3
14	TRBV4-2	-	TRBJ1-1	-	TGTGCCAGCAGCCAAGGACAGCTGAACACTGAAGCTTTCTTT	CASSQGQLNTEAFF
16	TRBV3-1/TRBV3-2	-	TRBJ1-1	-	TGTGCCAGCAGCCAAGTTACAGGAGCAGGGAACACTGAAGCTTTCTTT	CASSQVTGAGNTEAFF
16	TRBV28	TRBD1	TRBJ1-6	-	TGTGCCAGCAGTTGGGACAGGGCTATGGGGAATTCACCCCTCCACTTT	CASSWDRAMGNSPLHF
17	TRBV7-8	-	TRBJ2-7	-	TGTGCCAGCAGCTTAGCCCTTTCTAGGGATTCCCCCTACGAGCAGTACTTC	CASSLALSRDSPYEQYF
13	TRBV6-5	-	TRBJ2-5	-	TGTGCCAGCACGTCCGGGGTGGACTGGACCCAGTACTTC	CASTSGVDWTQYF
17	TRBV2	-	TRBJ1-5	-	TGTGCCAGCAGTGAAGCCCGCGGAGGGGTAGGCAATCAGCCCCAGCATTTT	CASSEARGGVGNQPQHF
15	TRBV5-1	TRBD1	TRBJ1-6	-	TGCGCCAGCGGACTAGAGACAGGGGGATTTTCACCCCTCCACTTT	CASGLETGGFSPLHF
15	TRBV6-2/TRBV6-3	TRBD2	TRBJ2-7	-	TGTGCCAGCAGTTACACGAAGCGGGGGATCTACGAGCAGTACTTC	CASSYTKRGIYEQYF
15	TRBV9	TRBD1	TRBJ1-2	-	TGTGCCAGCAGCGTGGGACAGGGCCACAACTATGGCTACACCTTC	CASSVGQGHNYGYTF
15	TRBV21-1	-	TRBJ2-7	-	TGTGCCAGCAGCATCCGCGGGGACAGGGGATCCGAGCAGTACTTC	CASSIRGDRGSEQYF
18	TRBV4-3	-	TRBJ2-6	-	TGCGCCAGCAGCCAAATCGCAGGGAGGTTCTCTGGGGCCAACGTCCTGACTTTC	CASSQIAGRFSGANVLTF
12	TRBV28	-	TRBJ1-4	-	TGTGCCAGCGCCAGTCGAGTGAAAAAACTGTTTTTT	CASASRVKKLFF
14	TRBV19	-	TRBJ1-4	-	TGTGCCAGTAGTCCATCGGGACGAACAGAAAAACTGTTTTTT	CASSPSGRTEKLFF
12	TRBV19	TRBD1	TRBJ2-7	-	TGTGCCAGTAGCGACAGGGGATACGAGCAGTACTTC	CASSDRGYEQYF
16	TRBV6-1	-	TRBJ1-1	-	TGTGCCAGCAGTGTCGGGACGAGGGGATCGAACACTGAAGCTTTCTTT	CASSVGTRGSNTEAFF
16	TRBV3-1/TRBV3-2	TRBD1	TRBJ1-5	-	TGTGCCAGCAGCCAAGACCTTAGACAGGGCCATCAGCCCCAGCATTTT	CASSQDLRQGHQPQHF
13	TRBV27	-	TRBJ1-1	-	TGTGCCAGCAGTTTCCTGGTGAACACTGAAGCTTTCTTT	CASSFLVNTEAFF
15	TRBV4-1	-	TRBJ1-2	-	TGCGCCAGCAGCCAAGAGAGGGGGGGAATCTATGGCTACACCTTC	CASSQERGGIYGYTF
13	TRBV2	-	TRBJ2-3	once	TGTGCCAGTGACAGGTGGGGCGCAGATACGCAGTATTTT	CASDRWGADTQYF
13	TRBV6-6	-	TRBJ1-2	-	TGTGCCAGCAGATCTAGACAGGAGAATGGCTACACCTTC	CASRSRQENGYTF
11	TRBV30	-	TRBJ1-2	few	TGTGCCTGGAGTGGCCAGGGGGGCTACACCTTC	CAWSGQGGYTF
15	TRBV9	TRBD1	TRBJ1-6	-	TGTGCCAGCAGCGTAGGGGGACAGGGTGATTCACCCCTCCACTTT	CASSVGGQGDSPLHF
13	TRBV28	-	TRBJ2-3	few	TGTGCCAGCAGTTTTCTTGGCACAGATACGCAGTATTTT	CASSFLGTDTQYF
14	TRBV4-3	-	TRBJ2-7	-	TGCGCCAGCAGCCATGCTGGATCCTCCTACGAGCAGTACTTC	CASSHAGSSYEQYF
13	TRBV29-1	-	TRBJ2-5	once	TGCAGCTTCTCGCAGGGGCCTGTGGAGACCCAGTACTTC	CSFSQGPVETQYF
14	TRBV30	-	TRBJ1-2	-	TGTGCCTGGAGTGTTGTGACAAGAACATATGGCTACACCTTC	CAWSVVTRTYGYTF
14	TRBV7-3	-	TRBJ1-1	-	TGTGCCAGCAGCCTCCTAGGTTCTAACACTGAAGCTTTCTTT	CASSLLGSNTEAFF
13	TRBV7-3	-	TRBJ1-1	-	TGTGCCAGCAGCTTTTGGGTGAACACTGAAGCTTTCTTT	CASSFWVNTEAFF
16	TRBV5-8	-	TRBJ2-3	once	TGTGCCAGCAGGAACCAGGGAGCGGCGTATCCAGATACGCAGTATTTT	CASRNQGAAYPDTQYF
13	TRBV10-1	-	TRBJ1-1	-	TGCGCCAGCAGTGATAGGGGGAACACTGAAGCTTTCTTT	CASSDRGNTEAFF
13	TRBV30	TRBD1	TRBJ2-1	-	TGTGCCTGGACTCAAGGGACAGTCAATGAGCAGTTCTTC	CAWTQGTVNEQFF
16	TRBV19	TRBD1	TRBJ1-3	-	TGTGCCAGTAGTAACCCTGGGACAGGGCGAGGAAACACCATATATTTT	CASSNPGTGRGNTIYF
16	TRBV7-8	TRBD2	TRBJ2-3	-	TGTGCCAGCAGCTTAGGGGTTAGCGGGGGGGTTGATACGCAGTATTTT	CASSLGVSGGVDTQYF
16	TRBV25-1	TRBD2	TRBJ2-5	-	TGTGCCAGCAGTGAATATCTAGCGGGAGGGCGGGAGACCCAGTACTTC	CASSEYLAGGRETQYF
14	TRBV19	-	TRBJ1-1	-	TGTGCCAGTAGTATAGACCGAACACCGACGAGGGCTTTCTTT	CASSIDRTPTRAFF
13	TRBV6-5	-	TRBJ1-2	-	TGTGCCAGCAGTTACTCGATCCACATCGGCTACACCTTC	CASSYSIHIGYTF
15	TRBV11-2	TRBD2	TRBJ2-3	-	TGTGCCAGCAGCCGAAATAGAGCGGGAACAGATACGCAGTATTTT	CASSRNRAGTDTQYF
10	TRBV2	-	TRBJ2-7	-	TGTGCCAGCAGTGTGTACGAGCAGTACTTC	CASSVYEQYF
13	TRBV7-9	-	TRBJ2-2	-	TGTGCCAGCAGCCAAAGAGGGGGTGAGGAGCTGTTTTTT	CASSQRGGEELFF
15	TRBV19	TRBD2	TRBJ2-5	-	TGTGCCAGTAGTGCCCGACTAGCGGGACAAGAGACCCAGTACTTC	CASSARLAGQETQYF
13	TRBV3-1/TRBV3-2	-	TRBJ1-5	-	TGTGCCAGCAGCCAAGACCGGATGCAGCCCCAGCATTTT	CASSQDRMQPQHF